This TCR beta chain came from a study of blood T cell repertoires in COVID-19 (dated by TCRdb to the early 2020s). As for the study more broadly: Samples covering the acute and convalescent phases of COVID-19 were provided by collaborators in the United States, Italy and Spain. The material from the prospective study consisted of cDNA or gDNA derived from T cells, B-cell-depleted T cells, or PBMCs. The dataset comprised deeply sampled blood TCRbeta repertoires from subjects exposed to, actively infected with, or recovered from COVID-19. The repertoires were released in a freely available public database intended as a resource for research on the immune response to SARS-CoV-2. The samples were drawn from the first 160 participants of the ongoing ImmuneRACE study and from 950 to 1,500 subjects provided by 6 global collaborators. Nearly every sample came with metadata listing a de-identified subject ID, COVID-19 status, age in years and sex. Where available, HLA class I and class II types were taken from metadata supplied by the sample provider and were not determined by assay-based typing.

The germline V gene yields SGHDT for CDR1 and YYEEEE for CDR2. The junction carries 12 bases between V and J, which are trimmed by 4 bases and 7 bases respectively. From the cysteine up to the phenylalanine, the CDR3 has a length of 13 residues. Of all the DNA, just the CDR3 is kept, 39 bases in frame from base 1. TCRbeta CDR3 regions were amplified from genomic DNA by means of the immunoSEQ Assay, a bias-controlled multiplex PCR. The published analysis was carried out like this. Within the assay, amplification of reference gene primers was used to estimate how many nucleated cells each sample contained. To quantify the absolute abundance of each unique TCRbeta CDR3 rearrangement, sequence reads were collapsed and filtered. For each sample, productive Simpson clonality was calculated as the square root of Simpson's diversity index over productive rearrangements. TCRdb obtained this table from immuneACCESS and retained in-frame rearrangements with V and J assigned. These tables miss some clones; where compared with another copy, unresolved V genes account for less than half of the shortfall, and the remainder is unexplained. From that table come the V and J calls and clone size; the DNA was used to work out D and trimming. The sample records some 260,000 clones, 80% to 95% of which are singletons. The top ten constitute over 1.5% of the sample.

This clone was recorded only once. Its antigen specificity is not known. Qualities for individual bases were not recorded, and no much larger clone is one base off. Participants in the prospective study were enrolled through a virtual design, were aged roughly 18 to 100 years, and lived in 20 to 30 United States geographic areas. In the prospective study, participants were assigned to cohorts based on the clinical history participants reported in a screening survey and a study questionnaire. Recovered participants in ImmuneRACE Cohort 3 were defined as having two consecutive negative NP/OP PCR tests, clearance from a healthcare professional, or resolution of symptoms. In the prospective study, mobile phlebotomists collected whole blood, serum and a nasopharyngeal or oropharyngeal swab from each participant. Over an approximately 2-month period, participants in the prospective study had the option of providing additional blood draws and questionnaires. Blood samples from the prospective study were shipped frozen or at room temperature prior to DNA extraction.

Findings and caveats that apply to the study as a whole: How much clinical and demographic metadata was included differed by source and by participant, and the metadata was provided uncurated.

Sequenced input: PBMCs or T cells enriched from blood (not recorded which). The TCR sequence derives from a woman aged 18 to 35 who had recovered from COVID-19. The chain uses TRBV5-6 and TRBJ2-1, with the D gene too uncertain to name. The CDR3 reads CASSIGRRNEQFF. The DNA sequence is TGTGCCAGCAGCATTGGTCGGAGAAATGAGCAGTTCTTC.